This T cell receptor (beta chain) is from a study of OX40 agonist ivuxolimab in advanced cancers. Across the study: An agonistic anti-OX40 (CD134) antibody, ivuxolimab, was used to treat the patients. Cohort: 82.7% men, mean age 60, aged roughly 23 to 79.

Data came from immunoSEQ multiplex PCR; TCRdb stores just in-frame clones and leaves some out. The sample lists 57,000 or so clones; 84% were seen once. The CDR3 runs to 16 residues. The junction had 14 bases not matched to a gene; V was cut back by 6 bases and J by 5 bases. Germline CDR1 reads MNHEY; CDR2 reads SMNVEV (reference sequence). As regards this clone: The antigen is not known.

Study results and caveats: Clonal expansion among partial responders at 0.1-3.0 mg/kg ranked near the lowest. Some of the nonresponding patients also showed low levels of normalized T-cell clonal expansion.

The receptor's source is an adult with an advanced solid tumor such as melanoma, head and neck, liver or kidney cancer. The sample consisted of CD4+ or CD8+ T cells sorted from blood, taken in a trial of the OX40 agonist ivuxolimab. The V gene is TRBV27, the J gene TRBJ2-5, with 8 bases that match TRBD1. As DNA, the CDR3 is TGTGCCAGCAGCCGAAGCGGACAGGGTGGTTCTGAGACCCAGTACTTC. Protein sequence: CASSRSGQGGSETQYF.